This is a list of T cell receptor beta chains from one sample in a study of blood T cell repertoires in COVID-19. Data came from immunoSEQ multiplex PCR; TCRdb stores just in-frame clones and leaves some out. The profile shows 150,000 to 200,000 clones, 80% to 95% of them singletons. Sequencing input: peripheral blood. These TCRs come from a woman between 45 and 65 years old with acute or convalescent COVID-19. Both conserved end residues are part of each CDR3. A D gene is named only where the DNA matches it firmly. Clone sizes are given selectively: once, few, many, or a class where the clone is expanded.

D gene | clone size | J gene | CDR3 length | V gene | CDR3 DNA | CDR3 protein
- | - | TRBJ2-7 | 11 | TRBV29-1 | TGCAGCGTTTTAGGGGTTTACGAGCAGTACTTC | CSVLGVYEQYF
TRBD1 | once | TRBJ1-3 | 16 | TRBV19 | TGTGCCAGTAGTATCCGACAGGGACGCTCTGGAAACACCATATATTTT | CASSIRQGRSGNTIYF
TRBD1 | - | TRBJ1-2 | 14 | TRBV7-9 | TGTGCCAGCAGCCCGGGACAGGAGATCTATGGCTACACCTTC | CASSPGQEIYGYTF
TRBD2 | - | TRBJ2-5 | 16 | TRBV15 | TGTGCCACCAGCAGAGAAGACCGGGGGGAAGGGGAGACCCAGTACTTC | CATSREDRGEGETQYF
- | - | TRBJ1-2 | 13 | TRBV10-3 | TGTGCCATCAGCATAGGGACAACCGGGGGCTACACCTTC | CAISIGTTGGYTF
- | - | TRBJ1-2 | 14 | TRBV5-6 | TGTGCCAGCAGCCTAATGATCTCAAGCTATGGCTACACCTTC | CASSLMISSYGYTF
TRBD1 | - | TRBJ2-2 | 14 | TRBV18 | TGTGCCAGCTCACCCGACAGGGCGGCCGGGGAGCTGTTTTTT | CASSPDRAAGELFF
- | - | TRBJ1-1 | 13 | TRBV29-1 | TGCAGCGTTAGCCGTAGATTGAACACTGAAGCTTTCTTT | CSVSRRLNTEAFF
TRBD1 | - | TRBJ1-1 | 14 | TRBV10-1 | TGCGCCAGCAGGTGGGACAGGGGGAACACTGAAGCTTTCTTT | CASRWDRGNTEAFF
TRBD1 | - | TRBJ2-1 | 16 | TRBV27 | TGTGCCAGCAATATAACCGGGACAGGGATATACAATGAGCAGTTCTTC | CASNITGTGIYNEQFF
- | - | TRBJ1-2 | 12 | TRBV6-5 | TGTGCCAGCAGAGCTCATGACTATGGCTACACCTTC | CASRAHDYGYTF
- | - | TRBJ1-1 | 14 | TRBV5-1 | TGCGCCAGCAGCTTCTACGACAGGAACACTGAAGCTTTCTTT | CASSFYDRNTEAFF
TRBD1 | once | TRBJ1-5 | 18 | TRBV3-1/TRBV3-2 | TGTGCCAGCAGCGGCGGACAGGGGATCCCTTATAGCAATCAGCCCCAGCATTTT | CASSGGQGIPYSNQPQHF
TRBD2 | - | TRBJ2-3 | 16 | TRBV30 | TGTGCCTGGACGACAGCGGGACCCGGTGTCACAGATACGCAGTATTTT | CAWTTAGPGVTDTQYF
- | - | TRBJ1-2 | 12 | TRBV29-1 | TGCAGCGTTGAGGAGGGGACGGACGGAAACACCTTC | CSVEEGTDGNTF
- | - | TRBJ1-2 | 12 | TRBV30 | TGTGCCTGGAGTCTAATGGGGGGAGGCTACACCTTC | CAWSLMGGGYTF
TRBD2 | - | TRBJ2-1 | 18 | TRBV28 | TGTGCCAGCAGTCTCCAGGACCTAGCGGGTTTTTCCTACAATGAGCAGTTCTTC | CASSLQDLAGFSYNEQFF
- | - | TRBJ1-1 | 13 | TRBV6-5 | TGTGCCAGCAGTTACTTCCGGGATACTGAAGCTTTCTTT | CASSYFRDTEAFF
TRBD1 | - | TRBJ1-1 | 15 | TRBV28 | TGTGCCAGCAGTTTACGGACAGGCGTGGGGATTGAAGCTTTCTTT | CASSLRTGVGIEAFF
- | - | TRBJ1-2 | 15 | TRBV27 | TGTGCCAGCAGTTTATCGATATCAGGGCTCTATGGCTACACCTTC | CASSLSISGLYGYTF
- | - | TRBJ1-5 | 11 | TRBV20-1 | TGCAGTGCTGCGGGGGATCAGCCCCAGCATTTT | CSAAGDQPQHF
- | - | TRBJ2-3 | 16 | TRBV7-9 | TGTGCCAGCAGGCAGTCCGGGAGACCCAGCACAGATACGCAGTATTTT | CASRQSGRPSTDTQYF
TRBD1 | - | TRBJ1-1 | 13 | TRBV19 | TGTGCCGGGAAGGGGACAGGGAAGTCTGAAGCTTTCTTT | CAGKGTGKSEAFF
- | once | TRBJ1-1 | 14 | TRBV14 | TGTGCCAGCAGCCAAGAATCCCCGCGGACTGAAGCTTTCTTT | CASSQESPRTEAFF
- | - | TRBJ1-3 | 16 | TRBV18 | TGTGCCAGCTCCTCGTGGGCCGTTGGGAGTGGAAACACCATATATTTT | CASSSWAVGSGNTIYF
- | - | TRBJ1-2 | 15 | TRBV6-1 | TGTGCCAGCAGTGAAGAAATAGGGAGTGGTGGTGGCTACACCTTC | CASSEEIGSGGGYTF
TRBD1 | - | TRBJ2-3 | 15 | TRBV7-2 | TGTGCCAGCAGACTACCGGGACAGGGCACAGATACGCAGTATTTT | CASRLPGQGTDTQYF
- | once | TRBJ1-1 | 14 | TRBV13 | TGTGCCAGCAGCCATCCACGGGTGGGCACTGAAGCTTTCTTT | CASSHPRVGTEAFF
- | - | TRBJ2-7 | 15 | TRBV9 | TGTGCCAGCAGCGTAGACGCGTCTCAGGCGTACGAGCAGTACTTC | CASSVDASQAYEQYF
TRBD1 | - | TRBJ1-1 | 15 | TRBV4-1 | TGCGCCAGCAGCCAACACGGGACAGGGGGATTAGAAGCTTTCTTT | CASSQHGTGGLEAFF
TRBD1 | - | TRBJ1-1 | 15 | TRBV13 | TGTGCCAGCAGCGCCCCCGGGACAGGGGACACTGAAGCTTTCTTT | CASSAPGTGDTEAFF
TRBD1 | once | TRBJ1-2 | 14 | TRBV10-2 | TGCGCCAGCAGAGGACAGGGGTTTAACTATGGCTACACCTTC | CASRGQGFNYGYTF
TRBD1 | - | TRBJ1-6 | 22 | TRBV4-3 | TGCGCCAGCAGCCAAGATCGGTATCCCGGGACAGGGGGTCCCTCCTATAATTCACCCCTCCACTTT | CASSQDRYPGTGGPSYNSPLHF
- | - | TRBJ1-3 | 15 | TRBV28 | TGTGCCAGCAGCGTGGGGACTTTCTCTGGAAACACCATATATTTT | CASSVGTFSGNTIYF
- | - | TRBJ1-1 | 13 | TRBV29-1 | TGCAGCGGCCAACAAGATCCGAACACTGAAGCTTTCTTT | CSGQQDPNTEAFF